This TCR beta chain was sequenced during a study of blood T cell repertoires in COVID-19. Clones were sequenced by immunoSEQ multiplex PCR, and TCRdb holds only the in-frame ones, with some missing. Of about 250,000 clones in the sample, around nine tenths are singletons; the top ten hold approximately 2%. There are 16 residues in the CDR3. CDR1 and CDR2 from the germline V gene are MGHDK and SYGVNS. Trimming removed 5 bases at V and 2 bases at J, with 17 bases between. Sequencing used PBMCs or T cells enriched from blood (not recorded which). This clonotype was sampled from a woman younger than 35 who had recovered from COVID-19. The chain combines TRBV25-1 with TRBJ2-3, with TRBD2 as a possible D gene (6 bases). The CDR3 loop reads CASSFPGREATDTQYF. The CDR3, as DNA: TGTGCCAGCAGTTTCCCAGGGCGGGAAGCCACAGATACGCAGTATTTT. Variable domain in full (rest from reference TRBV25-1 and TRBJ2-3): EADIYQTPRYLVIGTGKKITLECSQTMGHDKMYWYQQDPGMELHLIHYSYGVNSTEKGDLSSESTVSRIRTEHFPLTLESARPSHTSQYLCASSFPGREATDTQYFGPGTRLTVL.